The following is a T cell receptor beta chain sequence with its context. This clonotype has only a few counts. Its specific antigen is unknown. No qualities accompany the bases; no much larger clone lies one base away. The data were taken from a study of type 1 regulatory T cells (dated by TCRdb to the early 2020s). For the wider study: An in vitro protocol by which a Tr1-enriched, alloantigen-specific CD4 T cell product named T-allo10 was generated was characterized in the study. T-allo10 was under clinical evaluation in patients with hematological malignancies receiving allogeneic hematopoietic stem cell transplantation.

V and J are trimmed by 4 bases and 1 base, and the gene matches miss 14 bases of the junction. The CDR3, from cysteine to phenylalanine, totals 18 residues. Left in the record is the CDR3 DNA by itself, 54 bases read in frame from the first base. CDR1 SGHNT and CDR2 YYREEE are derived from the germline V gene (reference sequence). Sequenced on an Illumina MiSeq. Starting from the raw public reads, TCRdb applied fastp trimming at Q25, assembled clones with MiXCR and retained in-frame beta chains. Rows with a matching CDR3 protein are joined into one entry that keeps the most common DNA and genes. Counted in this sample were under 20,000 distinct CDR3 sequences; more than 8.5% of them appeared once. Approximately 3% of the sample comes from the top ten.

This clonotype was obtained from a human donor in good health. The rearranged chain carries TRBV5-4 and TRBJ2-3, with 8 central nucleotides matching TRBD2. The source material was CD4+ T cells, either the whole sample or a sorted fraction (not recorded which). The CDR3 sequence is CASSPGTSPLLRTDTQYF. DNA sequence: TGTGCCAGCAGCCCCGGGACTAGTCCCTTACTCCGCACAGATACGCAGTATTTT.